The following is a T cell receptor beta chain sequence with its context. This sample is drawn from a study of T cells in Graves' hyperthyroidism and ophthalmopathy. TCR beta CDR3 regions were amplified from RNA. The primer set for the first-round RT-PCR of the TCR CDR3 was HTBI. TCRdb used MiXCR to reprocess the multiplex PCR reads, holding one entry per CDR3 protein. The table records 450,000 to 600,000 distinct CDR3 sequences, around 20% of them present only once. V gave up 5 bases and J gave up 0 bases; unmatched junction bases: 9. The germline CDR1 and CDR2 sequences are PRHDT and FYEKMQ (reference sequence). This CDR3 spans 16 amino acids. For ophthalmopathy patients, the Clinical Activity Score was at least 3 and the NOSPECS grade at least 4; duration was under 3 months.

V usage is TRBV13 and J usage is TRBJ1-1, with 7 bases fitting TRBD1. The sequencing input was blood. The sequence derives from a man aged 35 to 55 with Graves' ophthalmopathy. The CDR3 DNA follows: TGTGCCAGCAGCCCACGACAGGGTGTAATGAACACTGAAGCTTTCTTT. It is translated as CASSPRQGVMNTEAFF.